This TCR beta chain was recorded in a study of graft-versus-host responses after intestinal transplantation. Study-level background: The whole recipient group had anti-thymocyte globulin induction followed by tacrolimus and steroids for two to four years. Whole-study findings and limits: Recipient marrow harbored GvH clones, some of which surfaced first in ileum or blood. Early post-transplant HvG declines tracked with peak circulating GvH clone levels.

TCRdb's copy holds only in-frame clones and misses some; the assay was immunoSEQ multiplex PCR. This sample has tens of thousands of clones; about 93% occur once, and the top ten carry roughly 0.8%. CDR1 is MNHEY and CDR2 is SMNVEV in the germline V gene (reference sequence). The CDR3 extends over 16 amino acids. J lost 3 bases, V lost 1 base, and 5 bases had no gene match. Concerning this clone: What it binds is unknown.

This receptor was taken from a human patient who received an intestinal transplant, so some T cells may come from the graft donor. The chain links TRBV27 to TRBJ1-5, with TRBD1 matching over 8 bases. This material consisted of PBMCs, taken 16 days after intestinal transplant. The chain's CDR3 is CASSLYRTGFNQPQHF. The CDR3 nucleotides are TGTGCCAGCAGTTTATATAGGACAGGGTTCAATCAGCCCCAGCATTTT.